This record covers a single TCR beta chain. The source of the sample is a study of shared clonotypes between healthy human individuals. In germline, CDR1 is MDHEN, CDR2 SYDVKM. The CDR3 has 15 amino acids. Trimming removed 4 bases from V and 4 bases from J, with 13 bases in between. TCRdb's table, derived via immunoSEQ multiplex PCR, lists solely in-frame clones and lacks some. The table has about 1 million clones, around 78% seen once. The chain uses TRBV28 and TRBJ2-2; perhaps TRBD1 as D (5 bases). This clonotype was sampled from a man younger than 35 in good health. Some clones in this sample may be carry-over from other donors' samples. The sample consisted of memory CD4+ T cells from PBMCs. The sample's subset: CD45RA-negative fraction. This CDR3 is CASSYRRPGTGELFF. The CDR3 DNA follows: TGTGCCAGCAGTTACAGGCGTCCCGGCACCGGGGAGCTGTTTTTT.